What follows are 10 T cell receptor beta chains derived from one specimen sequenced in a study of OX40 agonist ivuxolimab in advanced cancers. The repertoire was sequenced with immunoSEQ multiplex PCR; TCRdb's copy has only in-frame clones and lacks some. The sample lists roughly 83,000 clones, approximately 84% seen once, with about 7% in the top ten. The sample consisted of CD4+ or CD8+ T cells sorted from blood, taken in a trial of the OX40 agonist ivuxolimab. These receptors were collected from an adult with an advanced solid tumor such as melanoma, head and neck, liver or kidney cancer.

This chain joins TRBV6-5 and TRBJ2-3; tentatively, D is TRBD2 (6 bases). Trimming stripped 7 bases from V and 2 bases from J, with 16 bases between. Per the germline V gene, CDR1 is MNHEY and CDR2 is SVGAGI. The CDR3 totals 15 residues. The DNA for the CDR3 is TGTGCCAGCACCCCCAACGGGGGAACCACAGATACGCAGTATTTT. Its protein is CASTPNGGTTDTQYF.

The chain links TRBV5-8 to TRBJ2-2, with D possibly TRBD2 on 5 matching bases. The CDR3 spans 15 residues. Per the germline V gene, CDR1 is SGHTS and CDR2 is YDEGEE. V dropped 4 bases and J dropped 3 bases, with 13 bases sitting between them. CDR3 amino acids: CASSPGWTYTGELFF. For the CDR3, the DNA is TGTGCCAGCAGCCCTGGCTGGACTTACACCGGGGAGCTGTTTTTT.

V and J are TRBV14 and TRBJ2-5, with a possible D match to TRBD1 (5 bases). Germline loops: CDR1 SGHDN, CDR2 FVKESK. Trimming removed 1 base at V and 8 bases at J, with 5 bases between. The CDR3 is 11 residues long. CDR3 residues: CASSQGGTQYF. CDR3 nucleotides: TGTGCCAGCAGCCAAGGGGGCACCCAGTACTTC.

In its sample, this clone was seen once. V usage is TRBV5-1 and J usage is TRBJ2-2; 8 positions agree with TRBD1. Germline V lookup: CDR1 SGHRS, CDR2 YFSETQ. The CDR3 runs to 17 residues. V lost 2 bases to trimming and J lost 6 bases; unmatched junction nucleotides: 12. The CDR3 loop is CASSLLPGQVGPGELFF. CDR3 nucleotide sequence: TGCGCCAGCAGCTTACTACCGGGACAGGTCGGTCCCGGGGAGCTGTTTTTT.

The chain joins TRBV7-3 to TRBJ2-3, with D maybe TRBD2 (7 bases). Germline V gives CDR1 SGHTA, CDR2 FQGTGA. The CDR3 is 13 residues long. V lost 5 bases, J lost 5 bases, and 11 bases lay in between. CDR3: CASSRGGGDTQYF. CDR3 coding DNA: TGTGCCAGCAGCAGGGGAGGGGGAGATACGCAGTATTTT.

The J gene is TRBJ2-1, the V gene TRBV5-6, with D unresolved. CDR3 length: 11 residues. V lost 2 bases to trimming and J lost 7 bases, with 4 bases between them. CDR1 SGHDT and CDR2 YYEEEE come from the germline V gene. CDR3 protein: CASSFENEQFF. In nucleotides, the CDR3 is TGTGCCAGCAGCTTTGAGAATGAGCAGTTCTTC.

This rearrangement joins TRBV21-1 to TRBJ1-5. TRBV21-1 is annotated as a pseudogene. This CDR3 comprises 18 residues. The CDR3 DNA sequence: TGTGCCAGCAGCAAGGTGAGGATCTCCCTTCGTGGCAATCAGCCCCAGCATTTT. Amino acids: CASSKVRISLRGNQPQHF.

This clone was detected only a few times. The chain combines TRBV30 with TRBJ1-1; TRBD1 is a possible D gene (5 bases). Germline V CDR1 and CDR2: GTSNPN, SVGIG (reference sequence). Trimming took 3 bases from V and 1 from J, leaving 15 bases between them. The CDR3 length is 15 residues. CDR3 sequence reads: CAWSDGWGSNTEAFF. The CDR3 DNA reads as TGTGCCTGGAGCGACGGGTGGGGGTCGAACACTGAAGCTTTCTTT.

The genes are TRBV4-1 and TRBJ1-6; 12 bases line up with TRBD1. V was clipped by 5 bases and J by 7 bases; unmatched bases: 6. The germline V gene has CDR1 MGHRA and CDR2 YSYEKL. The CDR3 is 16 residues long. The CDR3 loop is CASSARDRGQNSPLHF. CDR3 in DNA: TGCGCCAGCAGCGCCCGGGACAGGGGGCAAAATTCACCCCTCCACTTT.

V and J are TRBV7-9 and TRBJ2-7, with 7 bases identical to TRBD1. CDR3 length equals 12 residues. The germline V gene has CDR1 SEHNR and CDR2 FQNEAQ (reference sequence). Germline trimming cut 3 bases from V and 6 bases from J; bases unmatched to any gene: 2. CDR3 loop: CASSFDRVEQYF. The CDR3 coding sequence is TGTGCCAGCAGCTTCGACAGGGTCGAGCAGTACTTC.